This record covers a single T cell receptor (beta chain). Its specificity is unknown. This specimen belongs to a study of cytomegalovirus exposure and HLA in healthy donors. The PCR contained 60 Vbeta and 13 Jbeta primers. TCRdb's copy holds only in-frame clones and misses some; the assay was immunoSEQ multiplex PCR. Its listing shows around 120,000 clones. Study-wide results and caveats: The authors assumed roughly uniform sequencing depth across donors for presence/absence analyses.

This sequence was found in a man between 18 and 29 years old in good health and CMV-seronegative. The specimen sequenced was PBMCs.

Written as DNA, the CDR3 is TGTGCCACCAGCAGACTCACAGGGGTGCTGAACACTGAAGCTTTCTTT. Amino acids: CATSRLTGVLNTEAFF. The rearrangement joins TRBV15 to TRBJ1-1; 7 bases fit TRBD1. The CDR3 contains 16 residues. The V gene end was trimmed by 2 bases and the J gene end by 0 bases; junction bases not matched to a gene: 6. The germline V gene has CDR1 LNHNV and CDR2 YYDKDF (reference sequence). Variable domain in full (rest from reference TRBV15 and TRBJ1-1): DAMVIQNPRYQVTQFGKPVTLSCSQTLNHNVMYWYQQKSSQAPKLLFHYYDKDFNNEADTPDNFQSRRPNTSFCFLDIRSPGLGDTAMYLCATSRLTGVLNTEAFFGQGTRLTVV.